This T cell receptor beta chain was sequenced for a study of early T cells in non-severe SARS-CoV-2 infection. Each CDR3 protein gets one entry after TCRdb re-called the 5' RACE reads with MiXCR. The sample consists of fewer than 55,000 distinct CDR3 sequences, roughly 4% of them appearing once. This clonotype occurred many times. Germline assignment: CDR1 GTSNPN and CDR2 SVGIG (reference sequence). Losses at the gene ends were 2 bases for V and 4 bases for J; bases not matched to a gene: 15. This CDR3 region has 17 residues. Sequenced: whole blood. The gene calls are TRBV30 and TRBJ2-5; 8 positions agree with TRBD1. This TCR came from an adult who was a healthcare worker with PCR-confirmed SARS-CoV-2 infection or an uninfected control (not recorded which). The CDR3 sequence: CAWSPWTGRDRRETQYF. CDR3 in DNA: TGTGCCTGGAGTCCCTGGACAGGGAGAGATCGGAGAGAGACCCAGTACTTC.